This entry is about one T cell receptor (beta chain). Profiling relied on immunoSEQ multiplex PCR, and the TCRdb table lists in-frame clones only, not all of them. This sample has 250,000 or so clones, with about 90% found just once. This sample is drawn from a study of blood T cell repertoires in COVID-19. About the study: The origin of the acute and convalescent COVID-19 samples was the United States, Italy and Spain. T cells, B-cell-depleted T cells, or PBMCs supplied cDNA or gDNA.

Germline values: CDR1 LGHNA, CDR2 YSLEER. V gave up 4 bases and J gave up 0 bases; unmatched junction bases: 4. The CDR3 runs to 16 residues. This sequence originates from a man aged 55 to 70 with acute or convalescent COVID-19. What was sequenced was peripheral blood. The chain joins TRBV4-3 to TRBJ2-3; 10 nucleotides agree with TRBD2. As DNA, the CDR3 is TGCGCCAGCAGCCTCCTGACTAGCGGGAGCACAGATACGCAGTATTTT. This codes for CASSLLTSGSTDTQYF.